This T cell receptor beta chain was captured in a study of beta chain features in type 1 diabetes. Study overall: What patients shared with healthy donors was a similar profile of age, gender and cell yields. Examination spanned about 99 million sorted cells from all samples. Findings of the study overall: TCRB CDR3s from Type 1 diabetes patients were moderately but significantly shorter in all four CD4+ subsets.

Reverse transcribing all isolated RNA meant expressed TCRB transcripts were sequenced. Profiled with immunoSEQ multiplex PCR; TCRdb holds only in-frame clones, not every one. The table has some 350,000 clones, less than 15% seen once; the top ten hold nearly 0.015%. About this clone: Its antigen is as yet unknown.

Sequencing used naive CD4+ T cells from blood. The clonotype originates from a woman between 18 and 29 years old with type 1 diabetes.

The CDR3 region is CASSSSTSGSYNEQFF. The CDR3 bases are TGCGCCAGCAGCTCTTCAACTAGCGGGAGTTACAATGAGCAGTTCTTC. The chain links TRBV5-1 to TRBJ2-1; 11 nucleotides agree with TRBD2. With 3 bases clipped from V and 4 bases from J, the junction kept 6 bases outside the gene matches. The germline CDR1 and CDR2 sequences are SGHRS and YFSETQ. The CDR3 totals 16 residues.